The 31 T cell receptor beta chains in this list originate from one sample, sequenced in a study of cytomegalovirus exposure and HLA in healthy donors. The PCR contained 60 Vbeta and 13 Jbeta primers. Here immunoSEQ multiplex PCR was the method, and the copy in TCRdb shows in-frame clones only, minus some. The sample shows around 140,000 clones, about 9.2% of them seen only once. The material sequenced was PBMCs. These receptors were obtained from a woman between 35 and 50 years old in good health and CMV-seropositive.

The CDR3 sequence is CASSLADGMEAKNIQYF. Here the CDR3 DNA reads TGTGCCAGCAGCTTGGCCGACGGGATGGAGGCCAAAAACATTCAGTACTTC. The chain uses TRBV5-6 and TRBJ2-4; D possibly corresponds to TRBD2 (5 bases). The CDR3 contains 17 residues. The germline gives CDR1 SGHDT, CDR2 YYEEEE. Trimming took 0 bases from V and 1 from J, leaving 14 bases between them.

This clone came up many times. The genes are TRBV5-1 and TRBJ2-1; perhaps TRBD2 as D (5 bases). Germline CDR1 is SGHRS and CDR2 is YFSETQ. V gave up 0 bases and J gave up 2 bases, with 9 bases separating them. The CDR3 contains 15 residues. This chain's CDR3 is CASSLELGTYNEQFF. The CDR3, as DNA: TGCGCCAGCAGCTTGGAACTAGGGACCTACAATGAGCAGTTCTTC.

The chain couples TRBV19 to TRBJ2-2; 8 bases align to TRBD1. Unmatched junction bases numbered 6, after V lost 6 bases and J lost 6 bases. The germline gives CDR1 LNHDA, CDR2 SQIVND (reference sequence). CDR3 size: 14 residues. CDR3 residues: CASRNRGEAGELFF. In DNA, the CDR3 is TGTGCCAGTAGGAACAGGGGGGAAGCCGGGGAGCTGTTTTTT.

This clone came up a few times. Here the CDR3 DNA reads TGTGCCAGCAGAAACACGGGGGGGGAGACCCAGTACTTC. It specifies CASRNTGGETQYF. V usage is TRBV6-5 and J usage is TRBJ2-5; 8 bases align to TRBD2. This CDR3 has 13 amino acids. Looked up from germline, CDR1 is MNHEY and CDR2 is SVGAGI. Trimming took 6 bases from V and 5 from J; bases not matched to a gene: 5.

The CDR3 nucleotides are TGCGCCAGCAGCCAAGTTCCGGACAGGGTCTATGGCTACACCTTC. Translation: CASSQVPDRVYGYTF. The J gene is TRBJ1-2, the V gene TRBV4-3; 8 bases line up with TRBD1. The CDR3 runs to 15 residues. With 1 base clipped from V and 4 bases from J, the junction kept 5 bases outside the gene matches. Germline CDR1 reads LGHNA; CDR2 reads YSLEER.

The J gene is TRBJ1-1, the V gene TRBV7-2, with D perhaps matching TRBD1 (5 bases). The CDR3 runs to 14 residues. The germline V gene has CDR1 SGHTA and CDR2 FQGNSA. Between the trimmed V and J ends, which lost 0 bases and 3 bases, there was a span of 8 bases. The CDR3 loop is CASSLASGYTEAFF. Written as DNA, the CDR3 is TGTGCCAGCAGCTTAGCTTCAGGGTACACTGAAGCTTTCTTT.

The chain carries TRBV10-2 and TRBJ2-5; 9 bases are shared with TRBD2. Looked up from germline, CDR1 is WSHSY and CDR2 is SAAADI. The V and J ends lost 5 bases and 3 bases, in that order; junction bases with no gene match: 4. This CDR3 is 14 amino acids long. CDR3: CASSPWTSEETQYF. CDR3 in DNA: TGCGCCAGCAGTCCCTGGACTAGCGAAGAGACCCAGTACTTC.

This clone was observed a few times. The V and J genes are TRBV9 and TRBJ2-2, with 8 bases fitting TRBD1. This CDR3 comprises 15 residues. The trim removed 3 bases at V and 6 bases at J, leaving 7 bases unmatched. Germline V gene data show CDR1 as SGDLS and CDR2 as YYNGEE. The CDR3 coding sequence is TGTGCCAGCAGCGCAGGACAGGGATGGTCCGGGGAGCTGTTTTTT. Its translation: CASSAGQGWSGELFF. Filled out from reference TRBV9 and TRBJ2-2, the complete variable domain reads DSGVTQTPKHLITATGQRVTLRCSPRSGDLSVYWYQQSLDQGLQFLIQYYNGEERAKGNILERFSAQQFPDLHSELNLSSLELGDSALYFCASSAGQGWSGELFFGEGSRLTVL.

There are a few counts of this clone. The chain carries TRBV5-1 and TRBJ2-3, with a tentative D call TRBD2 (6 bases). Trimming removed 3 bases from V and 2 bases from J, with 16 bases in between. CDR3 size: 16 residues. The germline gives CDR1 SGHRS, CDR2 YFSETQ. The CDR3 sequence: CASSWSLGGITDTQYF. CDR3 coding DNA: TGCGCCAGCAGCTGGAGCCTAGGAGGGATCACAGATACGCAGTATTTT.

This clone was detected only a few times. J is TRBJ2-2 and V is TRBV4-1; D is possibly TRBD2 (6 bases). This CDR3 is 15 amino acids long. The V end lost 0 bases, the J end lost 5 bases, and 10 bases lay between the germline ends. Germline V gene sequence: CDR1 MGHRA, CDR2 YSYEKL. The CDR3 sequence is CASSQEGLLTGELFF. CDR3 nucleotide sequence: TGCGCCAGCAGCCAAGAAGGACTATTAACCGGGGAGCTGTTTTTT.

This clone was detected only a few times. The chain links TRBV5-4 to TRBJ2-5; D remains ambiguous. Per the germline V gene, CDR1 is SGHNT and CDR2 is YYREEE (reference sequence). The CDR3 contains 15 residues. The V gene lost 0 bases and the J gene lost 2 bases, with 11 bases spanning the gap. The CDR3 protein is CASSLEAAEQETQYF. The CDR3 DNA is TGTGCCAGCAGCTTGGAGGCGGCGGAGCAAGAGACCCAGTACTTC. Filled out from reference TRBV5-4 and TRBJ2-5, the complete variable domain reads ETGVTQSPTHLIKTRGQQVTLRCSSQSGHNTVSWYQQALGQGPQFIFQYYREEENGRGNFPPRFSGLQFPNYSSELNVNALELDDSALYLCASSLEAAEQETQYFGPGTRLLVL.

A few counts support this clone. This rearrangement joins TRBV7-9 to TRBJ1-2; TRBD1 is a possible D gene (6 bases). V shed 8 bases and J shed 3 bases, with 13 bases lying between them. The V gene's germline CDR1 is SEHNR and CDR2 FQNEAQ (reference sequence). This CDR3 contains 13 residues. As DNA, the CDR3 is TGTGCCAGCGGGATCGCAGGGGACTATGGCTACACCTTC. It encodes CASGIAGDYGYTF.

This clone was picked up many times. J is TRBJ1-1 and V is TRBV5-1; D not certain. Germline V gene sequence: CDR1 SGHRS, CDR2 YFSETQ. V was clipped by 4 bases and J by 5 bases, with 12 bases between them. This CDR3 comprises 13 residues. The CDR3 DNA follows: TGCGCCAGCAGCATTGACGGGGTAACTGAAGCTTTCTTT. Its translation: CASSIDGVTEAFF.

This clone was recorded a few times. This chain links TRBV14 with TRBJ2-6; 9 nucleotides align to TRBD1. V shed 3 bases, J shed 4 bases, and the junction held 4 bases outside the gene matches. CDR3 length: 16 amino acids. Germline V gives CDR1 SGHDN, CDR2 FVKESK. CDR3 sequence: CASSHRQGGGANVLTF. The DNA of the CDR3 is TGTGCCAGCAGCCACAGACAGGGGGGAGGGGCCAACGTCCTGACTTTC.

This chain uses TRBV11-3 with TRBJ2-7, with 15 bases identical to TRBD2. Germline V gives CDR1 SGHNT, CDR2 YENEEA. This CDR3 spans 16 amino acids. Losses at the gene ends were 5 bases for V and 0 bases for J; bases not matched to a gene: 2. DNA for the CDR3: TGTGCCAGCAGCCGGGGACTAGCGGGGGGCTCCTACGAGCAGTACTTC. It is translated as CASSRGLAGGSYEQYF.

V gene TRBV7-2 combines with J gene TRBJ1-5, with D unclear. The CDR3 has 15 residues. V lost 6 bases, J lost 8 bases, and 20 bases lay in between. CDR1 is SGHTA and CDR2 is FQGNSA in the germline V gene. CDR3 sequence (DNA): TGTGCCAGCAGTTCCAACGCTGGAGGTCTCGAGCCCCAGCATTTT. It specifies CASSSNAGGLEPQHF. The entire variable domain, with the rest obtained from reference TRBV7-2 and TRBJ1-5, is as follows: GAGVSQSPSNKVTEKGKDVELRCDPISGHTALYWYRQSLGQGLEFLIYFQGNSAPDKSGLPSDRFSAERTGGSVSTLTIQRTQQEDSAVYLCASSSNAGGLEPQHFGDGTRLSIL.

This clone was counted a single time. CDR3 in DNA: TGTGCCAGTAGTGCGTCCGGGACTAGCGGGGTCTACAATGAGCAGTTCTTC. This translates into CASSASGTSGVYNEQFF. The chain employs TRBV19 and TRBJ2-1; TRBD2 matches 13 bases. J lost 3 bases, V lost 5 bases, and 7 bases had no gene match. CDR1 and CDR2 from the germline V gene are LNHDA and SQIVND (reference sequence). The CDR3 consists of 17 residues.

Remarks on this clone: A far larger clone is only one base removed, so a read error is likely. The CDR3 reads CASRVISGGTDTQYF. The CDR3 bases are TGTGCCAGCAGGGTAATTAGCGGGGGCACAGATACGCAGTATTTT. The chain is built from TRBV27 and TRBJ2-3; 8 nucleotides line up with TRBD2. Per the germline V gene, CDR1 is MNHEY and CDR2 is SMNVEV (reference sequence). The V segment lost 6 bases and the J segment 1 base; nucleotides outside the gene matches: 6. The CDR3 loop spans 15 amino acids.

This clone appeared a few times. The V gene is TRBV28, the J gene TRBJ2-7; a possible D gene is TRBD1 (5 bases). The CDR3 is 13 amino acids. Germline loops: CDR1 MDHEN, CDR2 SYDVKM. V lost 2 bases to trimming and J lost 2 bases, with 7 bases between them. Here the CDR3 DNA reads TGTGCCAGCAGTTTACAGGGAACCTACGAGCAGTACTTC. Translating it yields CASSLQGTYEQYF.

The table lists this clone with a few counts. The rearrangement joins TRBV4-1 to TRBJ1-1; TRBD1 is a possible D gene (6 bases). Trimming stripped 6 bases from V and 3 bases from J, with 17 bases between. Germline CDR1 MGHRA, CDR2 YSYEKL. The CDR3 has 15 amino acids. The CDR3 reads CASRKAGDADTEAFF. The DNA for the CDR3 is TGCGCCAGCAGGAAAGCAGGGGATGCAGACACTGAAGCTTTCTTT.

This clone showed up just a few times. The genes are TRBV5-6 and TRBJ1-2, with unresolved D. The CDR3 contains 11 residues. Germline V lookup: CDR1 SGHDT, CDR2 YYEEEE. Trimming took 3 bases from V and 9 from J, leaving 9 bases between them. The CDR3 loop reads CASSSIESYTF. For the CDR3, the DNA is TGTGCCAGCAGCTCAATAGAGAGCTACACCTTC.

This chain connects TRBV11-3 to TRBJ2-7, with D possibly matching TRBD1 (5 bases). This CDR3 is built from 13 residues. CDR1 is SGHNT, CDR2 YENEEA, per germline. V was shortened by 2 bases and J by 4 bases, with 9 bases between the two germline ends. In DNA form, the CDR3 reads TGTGCCAGCAGCTTAACAGGTCAATACGAGCAGTACTTC. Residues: CASSLTGQYEQYF.

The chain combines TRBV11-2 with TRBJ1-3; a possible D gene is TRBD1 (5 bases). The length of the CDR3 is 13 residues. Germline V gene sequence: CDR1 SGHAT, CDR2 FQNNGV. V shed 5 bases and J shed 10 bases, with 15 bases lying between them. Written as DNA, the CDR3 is TGTGCCAGCAGCCCCGGGGGTCTTGAAACCATATATTTT. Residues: CASSPGGLETIYF.

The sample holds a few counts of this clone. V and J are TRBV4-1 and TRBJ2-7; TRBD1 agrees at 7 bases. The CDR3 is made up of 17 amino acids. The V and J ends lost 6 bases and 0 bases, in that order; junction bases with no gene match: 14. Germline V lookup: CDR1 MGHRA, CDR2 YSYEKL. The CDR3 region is CASSPVPTGYSSYEQYF. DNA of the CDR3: TGCGCCAGCAGTCCGGTCCCGACAGGGTATAGCTCCTACGAGCAGTACTTC.

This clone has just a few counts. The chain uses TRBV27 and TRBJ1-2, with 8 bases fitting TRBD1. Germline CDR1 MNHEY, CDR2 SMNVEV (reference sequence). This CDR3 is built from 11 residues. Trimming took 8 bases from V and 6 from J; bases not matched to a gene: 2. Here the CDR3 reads CASGDRNGYTF. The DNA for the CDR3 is TGTGCCAGCGGGGACAGGAATGGCTACACCTTC.

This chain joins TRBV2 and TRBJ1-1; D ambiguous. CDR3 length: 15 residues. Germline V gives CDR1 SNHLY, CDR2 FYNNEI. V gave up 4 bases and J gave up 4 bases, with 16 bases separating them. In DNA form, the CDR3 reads TGTGCCAGCAGTGGGGCAGGAATCGGTCCCACTGAAGCTTTCTTT. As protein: CASSGAGIGPTEAFF.

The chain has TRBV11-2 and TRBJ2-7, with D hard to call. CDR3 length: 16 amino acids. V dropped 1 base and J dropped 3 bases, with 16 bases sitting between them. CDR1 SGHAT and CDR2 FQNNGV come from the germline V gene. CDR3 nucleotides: TGTGCCAGCAGCTTAGTCCTTGGCGGCGCAATCTACGAGCAGTACTTC. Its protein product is CASSLVLGGAIYEQYF.

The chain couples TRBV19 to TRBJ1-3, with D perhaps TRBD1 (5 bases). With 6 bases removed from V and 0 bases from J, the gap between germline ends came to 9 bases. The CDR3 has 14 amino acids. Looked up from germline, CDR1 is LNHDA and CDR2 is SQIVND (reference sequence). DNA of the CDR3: TGTGCCAGTAGCACAGGATACTCTGGAAACACCATATATTTT. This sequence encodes CASSTGYSGNTIYF.

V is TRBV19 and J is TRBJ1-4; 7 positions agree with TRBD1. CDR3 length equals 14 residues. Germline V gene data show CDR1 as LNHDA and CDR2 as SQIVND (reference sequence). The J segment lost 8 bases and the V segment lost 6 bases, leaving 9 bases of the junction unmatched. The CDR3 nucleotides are TGTGCCAGTAGCCCGACAGGGTACTCGGAAAAACTGTTTTTT. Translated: CASSPTGYSEKLFF.

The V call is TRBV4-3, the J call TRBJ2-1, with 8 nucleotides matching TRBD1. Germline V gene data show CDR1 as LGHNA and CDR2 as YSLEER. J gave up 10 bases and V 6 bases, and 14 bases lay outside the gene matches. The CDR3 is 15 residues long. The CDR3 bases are TGCGCCAGCAGGGACGGGACAGGAGCCTTAGGGGAGCAGTTCTTC. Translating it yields CASRDGTGALGEQFF.

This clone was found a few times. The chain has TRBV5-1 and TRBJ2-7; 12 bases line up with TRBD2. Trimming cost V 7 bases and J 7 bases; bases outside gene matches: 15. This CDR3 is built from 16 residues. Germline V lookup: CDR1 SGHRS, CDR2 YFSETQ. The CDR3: CASSGTSGPSAGEQYF. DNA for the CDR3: TGCGCCAGCTCTGGGACTAGCGGGCCATCAGCGGGGGAGCAGTACTTC.